This T cell receptor beta chain was recovered during a study of T cell changes during pregnancy in multiple sclerosis. The CDR3 length is 15 residues. Trimming took 4 bases from V and 7 from J, leaving 17 bases between them. Germline-derived CDR1 and CDR2 are SGHRS and YFSETQ. The repertoire was sequenced with immunoSEQ multiplex PCR; TCRdb's copy has only in-frame clones and lacks some. The sample carries 30,000 to 50,000 clones, just over 90% recorded once. Specimen: CD4+ T cells from peripheral blood mononuclear cells, collected in the third trimester of pregnancy. The TCR sequence derives from a female donor with multiple sclerosis, enrolled in a pregnancy study. This chain joins TRBV5-1 and TRBJ1-4; D not resolved. CDR3 in DNA: TGCGCCAGCAGCCCCCGGAACGTGGGCAGTGAAAAACTGTTTTTT. Protein product: CASSPRNVGSEKLFF.